This T cell receptor beta chain is drawn from a study of OX40 agonist ivuxolimab in advanced cancers. Study conclusions and caveats: Undetermined was the antigen specificity of the expanded peripheral T cells. More expanded clones were seen, on average, in CD8+ T cells than in CD4+.

The repertoire was sequenced with immunoSEQ multiplex PCR; TCRdb's copy has only in-frame clones and lacks some. Among roughly 23,000 clones listed, around 77% were seen once. Germline CDR1 is SGHTA and CDR2 is FQGTGA. CDR3 length: 15 residues. Trimming left V 4 bases short and J 4 bases short, with 15 bases between. A note on this clone: Its antigen is undetermined.

The sequence was obtained from an adult with an advanced solid tumor such as melanoma, head and neck, liver or kidney cancer. This specimen was CD4+ or CD8+ T cells sorted from blood, taken in a trial of the OX40 agonist ivuxolimab. The chain combines TRBV7-3 with TRBJ2-3, with D maybe TRBD1 (7 bases). The CDR3 nucleotides are TGTGCCAGCAGCTCCCTGGCAGGGGGGCCAGATACGCAGTATTTT. Translating gives CASSSLAGGPDTQYF.